Included here is one T cell receptor (beta chain) sequence, with context. V was clipped by 3 bases and J by 6 bases, with 15 bases between them. Germline CDR1 reads SGHTA; CDR2 reads FQGNSA. CDR3 length equals 14 residues. A TCRbeta library incorporating unique molecular identifiers was prepared. TCRdb re-called the PCR reads with MiXCR, one entry per CDR3 protein. Counted here are hundreds of thousands of distinct CDR3 sequences, about 16% occurring once; the ten biggest clones make up around 38%. The entry originates in a study of T-cell reconstitution after alpha-beta-depleted transplantation in children.

This receptor was taken from a male patient between 2 and 15 years old who had a stem cell transplant for acute lymphoblastic leukemia, so the T cells may come from the graft donor. This specimen was PBMCs, mostly from graft donor cells, taken 360 days after TCRalphabeta/CD19-depleted stem cell transplant. The J gene is TRBJ2-7, the V gene TRBV7-2; a weak D match, TRBD1 (6 bases). In DNA form, the CDR3 reads TGTGCCAGCAGCTTCCGCACAGGGACGGGCGAGCAGTACTTC. Residues: CASSFRTGTGEQYF.